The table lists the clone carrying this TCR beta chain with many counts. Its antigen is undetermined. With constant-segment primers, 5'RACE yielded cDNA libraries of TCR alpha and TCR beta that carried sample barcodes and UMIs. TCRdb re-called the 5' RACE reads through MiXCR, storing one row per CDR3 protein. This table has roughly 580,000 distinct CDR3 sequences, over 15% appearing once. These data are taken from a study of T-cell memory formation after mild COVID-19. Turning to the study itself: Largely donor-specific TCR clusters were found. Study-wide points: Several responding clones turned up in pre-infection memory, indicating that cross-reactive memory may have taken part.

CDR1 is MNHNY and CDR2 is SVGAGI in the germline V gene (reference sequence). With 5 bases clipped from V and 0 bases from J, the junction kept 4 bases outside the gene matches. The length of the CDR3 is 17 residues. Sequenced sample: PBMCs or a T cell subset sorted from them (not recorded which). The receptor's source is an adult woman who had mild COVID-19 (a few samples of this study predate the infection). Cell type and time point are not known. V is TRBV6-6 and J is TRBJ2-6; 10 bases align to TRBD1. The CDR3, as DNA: TGTGCCAGCAGTCGGGACAGGGGCAGCTCTGGGGCCAACGTCCTGACTTTC. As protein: CASSRDRGSSGANVLTF.